One and the same sample provided the 8 T cell receptor beta chains below, sequenced in a study of CD8 T cells in ankylosing spondylitis (dated by TCRdb to about 2017). To prepare the library, 5' RACE was applied. Sequencing was carried out with an Illumina HiSeq 2500. Clones were called with MiXCR by TCRdb after fastp trimmed the public reads at Q25, and only in-frame beta chains were retained. Every CDR3 protein is listed once, alongside the most common genes and DNA of its rows. This sample gives approximately 540,000 distinct CDR3 sequences in total; roughly 12% of them show up just once. Clones ranked in the top ten supply approximately 6.2% of the sample. For these TCRs, the target antigens are not known. The study at large found these results: A TCR beta motif made up of several highly homologous amino acid variants appeared to be characteristic of blood from ankylosing spondylitis patients.

Material for sequencing was blood, either unsorted or a sorted T cell fraction (not recorded which). The receptors originated from a male donor with ankylosing spondylitis.

The chain uses TRBV20-1 and TRBJ1-5; 9 bases agree with TRBD1. The CDR3 runs 14 residues. CDR1 DFQATT and CDR2 SNEGSKA come from the germline V gene (reference sequence). Germline trimming cut 6 bases from V and 5 bases from J; bases unmatched to any gene: 8. DNA of the CDR3: TGCAGTGCAAACGACAGGGGGTTCGATCAGCCCCAGCATTTT. This gives the protein CSANDRGFDQPQHF.

This clonotype was observed at least ten times. The CDR3 reads CASSPGPGGNTEAFF. The CDR3 region has the DNA TGTGCCAGCTCACCGGGTCCGGGGGGGAACACTGAAGCTTTCTTT. The chain recombines TRBV18 with TRBJ1-1, with D maybe TRBD1 (5 bases). Germline-derived CDR1 and CDR2 are KGHSH and LQKENI. The CDR3 loop spans 15 amino acids. V lost 3 bases and J 1 base, leaving 12 bases between the germline ends.

The chain links TRBV7-2 to TRBJ1-1; 8 bases agree with TRBD1. Trimming at V came to 2 bases and at J to 8 bases, leaving 7 bases not matched to a gene. Germline V gene lookup returns CDR1 SGHTA and CDR2 FQGNSA. This CDR3 contains 14 residues. The CDR3 region has the DNA TGTGCCAGCAGCTTACCCAGGGCAGGGGGCGAAGCTTTCTTT. Encoded protein: CASSLPRAGGEAFF.

This clonotype was seen repeatedly, ten times or more. The chain recombines TRBV5-1 with TRBJ2-4, with D unclear. Germline CDR1 is SGHRS and CDR2 is YFSETQ. This CDR3 spans 15 amino acids. The ends were cut back, 2 bases at V and 5 bases at J, with 14 bases in the middle. The chain's CDR3 is CASSFIIGSENIQYF. The CDR3, as DNA: TGCGCCAGCAGCTTTATTATTGGGTCCGAAAACATTCAGTACTTC.

This clonotype was seen a handful of times. The CDR3 reads CASSFVPLRTQYF. The CDR3 DNA follows: TGTGCCAGCAGCTTTGTCCCTCTCCGGACCCAGTACTTC. The chain couples TRBV11-3 to TRBJ2-5; D is undetermined. V was shortened by 3 bases and J by 7 bases, with 12 bases between the two germline ends. Looked up from germline, CDR1 is SGHNT and CDR2 is YENEEA. The CDR3 is 13 residues long.

The table lists this clonotype with many counts. The V gene is TRBV12-3 or TRBV12-4, the J gene TRBJ2-1, with D maybe TRBD2 (6 bases). Deletions cut 2 bases from V and 7 bases from J, with 18 bases between. The CDR3 covers 16 residues. CDR3 sequence: CASSLWGGMEGNEQFF. CDR3 nucleotides: TGTGCCAGCAGTTTATGGGGCGGGATGGAAGGTAATGAGCAGTTCTTC.

This clonotype was seen a few times. The chain uses TRBV20-1 and TRBJ2-3; possibly TRBD2 for D (6 bases). The V end lost 4 bases, the J end lost 0 bases, and 11 bases lay between the germline ends. The CDR3 loop spans 14 amino acids. Germline V gene data show CDR1 as DFQATT and CDR2 as SNEGSKA (reference sequence). The CDR3 loop reads CSAKVAASTDTQYF. DNA of the CDR3: TGCAGTGCTAAAGTAGCGGCTAGCACAGATACGCAGTATTTT.

In this sample, this clonotype turned up a few times. This rearrangement joins TRBV11-2 to TRBJ1-2, with D maybe TRBD1 (6 bases). Between the trimmed V and J ends, which lost 1 base and 4 bases, there was a span of 19 bases. The CDR3 runs to 17 residues. The V gene's germline CDR1 is SGHAT and CDR2 FQNNGV. The CDR3 DNA reads TGTGCCAGCAGCTTAGTACCGACAGGAGGACAAGGCTATGGCTACACCTTC. This sequence encodes CASSLVPTGGQGYGYTF.